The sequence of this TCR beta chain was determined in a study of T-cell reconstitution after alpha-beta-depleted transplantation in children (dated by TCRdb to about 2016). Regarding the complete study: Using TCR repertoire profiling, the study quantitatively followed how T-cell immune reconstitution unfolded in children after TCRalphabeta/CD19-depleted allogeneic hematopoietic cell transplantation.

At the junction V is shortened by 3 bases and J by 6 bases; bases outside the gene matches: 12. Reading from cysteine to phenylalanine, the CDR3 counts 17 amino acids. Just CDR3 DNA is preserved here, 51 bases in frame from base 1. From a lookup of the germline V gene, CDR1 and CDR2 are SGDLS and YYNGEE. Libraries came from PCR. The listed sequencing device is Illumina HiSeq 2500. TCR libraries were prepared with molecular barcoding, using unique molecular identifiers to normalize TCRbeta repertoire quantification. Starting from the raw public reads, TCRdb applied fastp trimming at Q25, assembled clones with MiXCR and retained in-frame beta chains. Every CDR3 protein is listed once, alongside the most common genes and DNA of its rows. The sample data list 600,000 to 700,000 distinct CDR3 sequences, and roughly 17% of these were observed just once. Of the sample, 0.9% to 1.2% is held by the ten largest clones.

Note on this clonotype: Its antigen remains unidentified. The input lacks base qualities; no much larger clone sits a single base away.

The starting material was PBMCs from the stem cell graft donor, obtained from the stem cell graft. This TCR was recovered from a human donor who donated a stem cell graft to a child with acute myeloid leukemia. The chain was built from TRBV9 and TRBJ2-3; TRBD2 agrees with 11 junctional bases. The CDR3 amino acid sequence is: CASSALPTSGGRDTQYF. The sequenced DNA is TGTGCCAGCAGCGCGCTCCCAACTAGCGGGGGTAGGGATACGCAGTATTTT.